This is a list of T cell receptor beta chains from one sample in a study of cytomegalovirus exposure and HLA in healthy donors. TCRdb's copy holds only in-frame clones and misses some; the assay was immunoSEQ multiplex PCR. The table includes 140,000 or so clones, 75% to 90% detected once. Material for sequencing was PBMCs. Every receptor here comes from a woman in her late teens or twenties in good health and CMV-seropositive. Both conserved end residues are part of each CDR3. Each record gives: clone size, J gene, D gene, V gene, CDR3 protein, CDR3 DNA. D genes are given only for firm matches. Rows may omit the clone size; those that give it use once, few, many or a size class.

-,TRBJ1-1,-,TRBV5-4,CASSPRGMNTEAFF,TGTGCCAGCAGCCCCAGGGGTATGAACACTGAAGCTTTCTTT
-,TRBJ1-4,-,TRBV5-4,CASSPGNRNEKLFF,TGTGCCAGCAGCCCGGGGAACCGAAATGAAAAACTGTTTTTT
-,TRBJ1-2,TRBD1,TRBV20-1,CSMDRPYGYTF,TGCAGTATGGACAGGCCCTATGGCTACACCTTC
-,TRBJ1-5,-,TRBV6-6,CASSYRPPHQPQHF,TGTGCCAGCAGTTACCGTCCCCCCCATCAGCCCCAGCATTTT
-,TRBJ2-2,TRBD2,TRBV5-1,CASSLGRGGSTGELFF,TGCGCCAGCAGCTTGGGGCGCGGGGGGTCCACCGGGGAGCTGTTTTTT
-,TRBJ1-5,-,TRBV27,CASSLTGEKPQHF,TGTGCCAGCAGTTTAACCGGGGAGAAGCCCCAGCATTTT
once,TRBJ2-7,TRBD1,TRBV6-1,CASKVGQGGTYEQYF,TGTGCCAGCAAAGTCGGACAGGGGGGCACCTACGAGCAGTACTTC
-,TRBJ2-5,-,TRBV28,CASSSDRYQETQYF,TGTGCCAGCAGTTCCGACAGGTACCAAGAGACCCAGTACTTC
-,TRBJ2-5,TRBD1,TRBV7-9,CASSPGQGGETQYF,TGTGCCAGCAGCCCGGGACAGGGTGGGGAGACCCAGTACTTC
-,TRBJ1-4,TRBD1,TRBV28,CASRKQGAGEKLFF,TGTGCCAGCAGGAAACAGGGGGCAGGAGAAAAACTGTTTTTT
-,TRBJ2-3,-,TRBV5-1,CASSPTNTDTQYF,TGCGCCAGCAGCCCTACGAACACAGATACGCAGTATTTT
-,TRBJ2-3,-,TRBV6-5,CASSEDRQYTQYF,TGTGCCAGCAGTGAAGACAGGCAGTATACGCAGTATTTT
once,TRBJ1-2,-,TRBV18,CASSPGPAGGNYGYTF,TGTGCCAGCTCACCCGGACCGGCAGGAGGAAACTATGGCTACACCTTC
-,TRBJ2-3,TRBD2,TRBV5-1,CASDQGVFQAGLAGRSDTQYF,TGCGCCAGCGACCAGGGAGTATTTCAGGCGGGACTAGCGGGGCGGTCAGATACGCAGTATTTT
few,TRBJ2-7,-,TRBV5-4,CASSLSWQEQYF,TGTGCCAGCAGCTTAAGTTGGCAGGAGCAGTACTTC
-,TRBJ1-1,TRBD1,TRBV7-8,CASSIDGQVGTEAFF,TGTGCCAGCAGCATTGACGGACAGGTAGGCACTGAAGCTTTCTTT
-,TRBJ1-1,TRBD1,TRBV30,CAWDRGFNTEAFF,TGTGCCTGGGACAGGGGGTTTAACACTGAAGCTTTCTTT
-,TRBJ2-2,-,TRBV11-2,CASSSGIYTGELFF,TGTGCCAGCAGCTCAGGGATTTACACCGGGGAGCTGTTTTTT
-,TRBJ1-6,-,TRBV6-5,CASSYVAPIQNSPLHF,TGTGCCAGCAGTTACGTGGCACCCATCCAGAATTCACCCCTCCACTTT
-,TRBJ2-3,TRBD2,TRBV7-3,CASSFTSDPDTQYF,TGTGCCAGCAGCTTCACTAGCGACCCAGATACGCAGTATTTT
-,TRBJ2-5,TRBD2,TRBV2,CASSDGLVQSETQYF,TGTGCCAGCAGTGACGGACTAGTCCAGTCAGAGACCCAGTACTTC
-,TRBJ1-5,TRBD1,TRBV6-1,CASNDRGSNQPQHF,TGTGCCAGCAACGACAGGGGTAGCAATCAGCCCCAGCATTTT
-,TRBJ2-7,-,TRBV18,CASSPPPGSLHEQYF,TGTGCCAGCTCACCACCCCCAGGATCCTTACACGAGCAGTACTTC
-,TRBJ2-5,-,TRBV12-2,CASRFRLGETQYF,TGTGCAAGTCGCTTCCGACTGGGAGAGACCCAGTACTTC
few,TRBJ2-7,-,TRBV30,CAWSVGTFYEQYF,TGTGCCTGGAGTGTAGGGACATTCTACGAGCAGTACTTC
-,TRBJ2-3,TRBD2,TRBV7-3,CASSLGLAGPTDTQYF,TGTGCCAGCAGCTTAGGGCTAGCGGGGCCCACAGATACGCAGTATTTT
-,TRBJ2-5,-,TRBV25-1,CASSEPGVETQYF,TGTGCCAGCAGTGAACCAGGGGTGGAGACCCAGTACTTC
-,TRBJ2-2,TRBD2,TRBV27,CASSLSLVAGGSAGELFF,TGTGCCAGCAGTTTATCGCTGGTAGCGGGGGGCTCGGCTGGGGAGCTGTTTTTT
-,TRBJ2-7,TRBD1,TRBV30,CAGRTGPSYEQYF,TGTGCCGGCCGGACAGGGCCTTCCTACGAGCAGTACTTC
-,TRBJ2-5,-,TRBV7-9,CASSFRQAQETQYF,TGTGCCAGCAGCTTTAGACAGGCCCAAGAGACCCAGTACTTC
-,TRBJ2-2,TRBD2,TRBV5-8,CASSPWTSGGALGELFF,TGTGCCAGCAGCCCCTGGACTAGCGGGGGGGCTCTGGGGGAGCTGTTTTTT
-,TRBJ2-1,-,TRBV9,CASSAYSTNEQFF,TGTGCCAGCAGCGCCTACTCTACGAATGAGCAGTTCTTC
-,TRBJ2-7,TRBD1,TRBV9,CASSLQGVPYEQYF,TGTGCCAGCAGCTTGCAGGGGGTCCCCTACGAGCAGTACTTC
-,TRBJ1-4,-,TRBV5-1,CASSHGEGWAEKLFF,TGCGCCAGCAGCCATGGAGAGGGATGGGCTGAAAAACTGTTTTTT
-,TRBJ2-7,-,TRBV28,CASSLSGGVREQYF,TGTGCCAGCAGTTTATCTGGGGGCGTGAGGGAGCAGTACTTC
-,TRBJ2-5,-,TRBV4-3,CASSQDSTGIQETQYF,TGCGCCAGCAGCCAAGACAGTACGGGAATCCAAGAGACCCAGTACTTC
-,TRBJ2-5,-,TRBV6-1,CATRRDGIETQYF,TGTGCCACGCGCCGGGATGGAATAGAGACCCAGTACTTC
-,TRBJ2-1,-,TRBV11-2,CASSLVWRSSYNEQFF,TGTGCCAGCAGCTTAGTCTGGAGGAGCTCCTACAATGAGCAGTTCTTC
once,TRBJ2-7,TRBD1,TRBV5-1,CASSKQGDTTYEQYF,TGCGCCAGCTCCAAGCAGGGGGACACAACCTACGAGCAGTACTTC
-,TRBJ2-1,-,TRBV5-6,CASSLVSSPNEQFF,TGTGCCAGCAGCTTGGTATCGAGCCCCAATGAGCAGTTCTTC
-,TRBJ2-3,TRBD2,TRBV13,CASSLRLAGDTDTQYF,TGTGCCAGCAGCTTAAGGCTAGCGGGGGACACAGATACGCAGTATTTT
once,TRBJ1-5,-,TRBV28,CASSLNSQTDQPQHF,TGTGCCAGCAGTTTAAACTCTCAGACAGACCAGCCCCAGCATTTT
-,TRBJ2-3,-,TRBV5-1,CASSSGDTQYF,TGCGCCAGCAGCTCCGGGGATACGCAGTATTTT
-,TRBJ2-7,TRBD2,TRBV6-1,CASRRLAGAYEQYF,TGTGCCAGCCGCCGACTAGCGGGGGCCTACGAGCAGTACTTC
-,TRBJ1-2,TRBD1,TRBV27,CASSGKTGRYGHTF,TGTGCCAGCAGTGGAAAGACAGGGCGCTATGGCCACACCTTC
-,TRBJ2-7,-,TRBV9,CASSVGAGDEQYF,TGTGCCAGCAGCGTAGGGGCAGGGGACGAGCAGTACTTC
few,TRBJ1-2,TRBD1,TRBV5-1,CASSLGPDRVLGGYTF,TGCGCCAGCAGCTTGGGCCCTGACAGGGTTCTGGGTGGCTACACCTTC
-,TRBJ2-1,TRBD1,TRBV15,CATSTGQGGYNEQFF,TGTGCCACCAGTACGGGACAGGGGGGGTACAATGAGCAGTTCTTC
-,TRBJ1-2,-,TRBV4-2,CASSQEWRGANYGYTF,TGTGCCAGCAGCCAAGAATGGCGGGGAGCTAACTATGGCTACACCTTC
once,TRBJ2-7,TRBD2,TRBV9,CASSVATTRGGPYEQYF,TGTGCCAGCAGCGTAGCTACCACGCGGGGGGGCCCCTACGAGCAGTACTTC
-,TRBJ1-2,TRBD1,TRBV4-2,CASSQDGDRDLYGYTF,TGTGCCAGCAGCCAAGATGGGGACAGAGACCTCTATGGCTACACCTTC
-,TRBJ2-2,-,TRBV7-9,CASRRGSGELFF,TGTGCCAGCAGGAGGGGGTCCGGGGAGCTGTTTTTT
-,TRBJ2-7,-,TRBV6-6,CASSRDYYEQYF,TGTGCCAGCAGCCGCGATTACTACGAGCAGTACTTC